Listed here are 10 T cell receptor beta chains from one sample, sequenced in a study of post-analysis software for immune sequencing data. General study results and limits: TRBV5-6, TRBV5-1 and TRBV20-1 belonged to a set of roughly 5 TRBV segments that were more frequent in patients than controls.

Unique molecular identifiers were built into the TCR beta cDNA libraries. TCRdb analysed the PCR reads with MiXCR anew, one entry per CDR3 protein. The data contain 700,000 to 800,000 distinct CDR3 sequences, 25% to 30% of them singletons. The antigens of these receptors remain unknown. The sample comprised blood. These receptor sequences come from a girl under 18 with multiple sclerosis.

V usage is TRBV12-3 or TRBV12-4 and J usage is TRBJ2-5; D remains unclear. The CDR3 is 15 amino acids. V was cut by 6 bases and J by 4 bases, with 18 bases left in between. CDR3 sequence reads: CASSSFGVWGETQYF. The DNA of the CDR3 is TGTGCCAGCAGCTCCTTTGGGGTGTGGGGAGAGACCCAGTACTTC.

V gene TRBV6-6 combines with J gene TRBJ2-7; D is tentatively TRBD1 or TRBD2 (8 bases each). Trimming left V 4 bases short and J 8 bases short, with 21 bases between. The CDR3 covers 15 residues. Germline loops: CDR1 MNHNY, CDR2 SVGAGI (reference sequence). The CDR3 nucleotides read TGTGCCAGCAGTTCGGGGGGGGACAGGCCCTTCCAGCAGTACTTC. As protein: CASSSGGDRPFQQYF.

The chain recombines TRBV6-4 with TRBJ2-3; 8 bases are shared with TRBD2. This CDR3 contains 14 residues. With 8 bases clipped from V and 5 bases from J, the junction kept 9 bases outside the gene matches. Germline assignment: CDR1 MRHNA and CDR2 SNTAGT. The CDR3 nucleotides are TGTGCCAGCGGAGTAGCGGGGCAGGTAGATACGCAGTATTTT. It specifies CASGVAGQVDTQYF.

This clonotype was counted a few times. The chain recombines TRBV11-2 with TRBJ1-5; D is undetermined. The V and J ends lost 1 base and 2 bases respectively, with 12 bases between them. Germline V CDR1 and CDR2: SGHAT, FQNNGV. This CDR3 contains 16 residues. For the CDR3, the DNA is TGTGCCAGCAGCTTAGGCCCCCTGAGGGGCAATCAGCCCCAGCATTTT. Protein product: CASSLGPLRGNQPQHF.

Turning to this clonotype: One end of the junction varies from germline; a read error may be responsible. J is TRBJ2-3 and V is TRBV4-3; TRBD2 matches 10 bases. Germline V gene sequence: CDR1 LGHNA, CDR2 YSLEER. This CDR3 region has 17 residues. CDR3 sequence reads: CASSHARGLASTDAQYF. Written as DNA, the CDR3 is TGCGCCAGCAGCCACGCACGGGGACTAGCGAGCACAGATGCGCAGTATTTT.

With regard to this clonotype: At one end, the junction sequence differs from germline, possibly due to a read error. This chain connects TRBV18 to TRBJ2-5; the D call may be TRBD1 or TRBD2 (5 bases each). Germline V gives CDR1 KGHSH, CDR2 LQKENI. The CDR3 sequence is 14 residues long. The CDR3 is CASSPGPPQETRYF. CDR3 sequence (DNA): TGTGCCAGCTCCCCGGGACCGCCCCAAGAGACCCGGTACTTC.

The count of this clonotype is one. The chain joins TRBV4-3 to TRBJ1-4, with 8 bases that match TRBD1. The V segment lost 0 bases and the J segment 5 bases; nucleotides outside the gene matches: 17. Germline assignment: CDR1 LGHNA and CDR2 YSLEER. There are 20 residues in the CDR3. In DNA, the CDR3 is TGCGCCAGCAGCCAAGATCTCATGTCGGTCTCGACAGGGGAAAATGAAAAACTGTTTTTT. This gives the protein CASSQDLMSVSTGENEKLFF.

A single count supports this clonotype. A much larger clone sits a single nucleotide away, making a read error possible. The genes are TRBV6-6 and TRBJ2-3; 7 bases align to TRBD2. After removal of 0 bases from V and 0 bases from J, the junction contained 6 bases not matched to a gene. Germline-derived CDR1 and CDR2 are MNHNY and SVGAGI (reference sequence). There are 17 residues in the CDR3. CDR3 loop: CASSYSSGSGSTDTQYF. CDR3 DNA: TGTGCCAGCAGTTACTCGAGTGGTAGCGGGAGCACAGATACGCAGTATTTT.

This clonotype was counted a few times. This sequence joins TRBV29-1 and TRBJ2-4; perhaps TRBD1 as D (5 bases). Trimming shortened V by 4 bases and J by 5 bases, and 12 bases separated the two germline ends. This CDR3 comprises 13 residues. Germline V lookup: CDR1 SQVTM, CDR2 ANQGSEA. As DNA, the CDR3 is TGCAGCGTTGTGGGTCAGGGTGAAAACATTCAGTACTTC. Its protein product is CSVVGQGENIQYF.

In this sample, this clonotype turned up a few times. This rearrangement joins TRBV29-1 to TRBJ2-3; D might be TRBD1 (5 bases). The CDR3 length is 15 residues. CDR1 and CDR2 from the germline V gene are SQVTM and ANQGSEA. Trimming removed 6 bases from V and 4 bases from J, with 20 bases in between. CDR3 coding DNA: TGCAGCGTGGAAAACAGGAATATTAGGGCAGATACGCAGTATTTT. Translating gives CSVENRNIRADTQYF.